The T cell receptor (beta chain) described here comes from a study of blood T cell repertoires in COVID-19. The wider study: Samples of COVID-19 (acute and convalescent) were obtained from the United States, Italy and Spain. T cells, B-cell-depleted T cells, or PBMCs supplied cDNA or gDNA.

Sequencing was performed with immunoSEQ multiplex PCR; in TCRdb, only in-frame clones are kept and a portion is missing. The sample shows some 75,000 clones, about nine tenths of them seen only once. The sequence was obtained from a human donor in a cohort sampled during active COVID-19. Material for sequencing was peripheral blood.

Here the CDR3 DNA reads TGTGCCACCAGCAGAGGGCAACAGCAAGAGACCCAGTACTTC. It yields the protein CATSRGQQQETQYF. This sequence joins TRBV15 and TRBJ2-5; D is ambiguous. Trimming removed 1 base at V and 2 bases at J, with 8 bases between. The germline V gene encodes CDR1 LNHNV and CDR2 YYDKDF (reference sequence). This CDR3 has 14 amino acids.